Each of the 8 T cell receptor beta chains below was sequenced from the same sample in a study of T cell repertoires in cytomegalovirus infection. TCRdb processed the reads anew with MiXCR; each CDR3 protein has one entry. The sample includes 310,000 or so distinct CDR3 sequences, over 20% of them seen just once. The sample taken for sequencing was PBMCs. The source of these receptors is a human donor in good health (CMV status not recorded). Some clones in this sample may be carry-over from other donors' samples.

In this sample, this clonotype turned up many times. The junction shows a germline mismatch at one end, possibly a read error. The V call is TRBV12-3 or TRBV12-4, the J call TRBJ2-7; D not certain. This CDR3 spans 14 amino acids. CDR3 loop: CASSLEAQWYGQYF. CDR3 DNA: TGTGCCAGCAGTTTAGAGGCTCAATGGTACGGGCAGTACTTC.

CDR3 in DNA: TGTGCCAGTAGTATAGGAATGTGGGGGGCGCCCACTGAAGCTTTCTTT. As protein: CASSIGMWGAPTEAFF. The V call is TRBV19, the J call TRBJ1-1, with TRBD1 as a possible D gene (6 bases). Germline V CDR1 and CDR2: LNHDA, SQIVND (reference sequence). The CDR3 totals 16 residues. V lost 1 base to trimming and J lost 4 bases, with 16 bases between them.

The chain uses TRBV9 and TRBJ2-7; 10 bases are shared with TRBD2. This CDR3 contains 19 residues. CDR1 and CDR2 from the germline V gene are SGDLS and YYNGEE. After removal of 0 bases from V and 7 bases from J, the junction contained 19 bases not matched to a gene. The DNA of the CDR3 is TGTGCCAGCAGCGTAGACCCCTCCAGAGAAGCGGGGGGGCGGGAGGAGCAGTACTTC. Amino acids: CASSVDPSREAGGREEQYF.

J is TRBJ2-1 and V is TRBV12-3 or TRBV12-4; 10 positions agree with TRBD1. The V segment lost 7 bases and the J segment 10 bases; nucleotides outside the gene matches: 13. The CDR3 extends over 15 amino acids. The CDR3 spells CASTKGQGNFREQFF. CDR3 DNA sequence: TGTGCCAGCACCAAGGGACAGGGGAATTTTAGAGAGCAGTTCTTC.

At least ten counts were recorded for this clonotype. V is TRBV18 and J is TRBJ2-7, with 11 bases matching TRBD1. Germline loops: CDR1 KGHSH, CDR2 LQKENI. V shed 6 bases and J 0 bases; nucleotides not matched to a gene: 7. The CDR3 is made up of 16 amino acids. CDR3 sequence: CASSAQGQGVSYEQYF. The CDR3 DNA is TGTGCCAGCTCGGCGCAGGGACAGGGGGTCTCCTACGAGCAGTACTTC.

The rearrangement links TRBV7-3 to TRBJ2-1, with a possible D match to TRBD1 (6 bases). V was cut by 2 bases and J by 7 bases, with 15 bases left in between. Germline loops: CDR1 SGHTA, CDR2 FQGTGA. The CDR3 extends over 15 amino acids. The CDR3 bases are TGTGCCAGCAGCTTATGGGACACCCCTTTGAATGAGCAGTTCTTC. It specifies CASSLWDTPLNEQFF.

This clonotype was seen at least ten times. The chain uses TRBV5-4 and TRBJ2-1, with 10 bases fitting TRBD2. The germline gives CDR1 SGHNT, CDR2 YYREEE (reference sequence). V lost 0 bases and J lost 0; bases outside the gene matches: 3. The CDR3 is made up of 17 amino acids. This CDR3 is CASSLGASGGSYNEQFF. The CDR3 DNA reads TGTGCCAGCAGCTTGGGCGCTAGCGGGGGCTCCTACAATGAGCAGTTCTTC.

This clonotype turned up a few times. The chain employs TRBV19 and TRBJ1-5; D is undetermined. Per the germline V gene, CDR1 is LNHDA and CDR2 is SQIVND (reference sequence). This CDR3 spans 14 amino acids. V lost 8 bases and J 2 bases, leaving 13 bases between the germline ends. CDR3 protein: CASQTSGGNQPQHF. The CDR3 nucleotides are TGTGCCAGTCAAACCTCGGGAGGCAATCAGCCCCAGCATTTT.